This is a list of T cell receptor beta chains from one sample in a study of identical twins. MiXCR, applied by TCRdb to the 5' RACE reads, yields one record per CDR3 protein. The sample lists approximately 210,000 distinct CDR3 sequences, around a sixth seen once, with less than 45% in the top ten. These data also formed part of another study, on T cells expressing NK-cell markers.

The sequencing sample was made of CD8+ T cells sorted from blood. The source of these receptors is a woman between 18 and 29 years old in good health. CDR3s include the opening cysteine and the closing phenylalanine or tryptophan. The D gene is left open where the match is weak. Clone size, where shown, is once, few, many, or a class for clones that have expanded.

>NA|TRBJ2-7|TRBV7-9|NA
TGTGCCAGCAGCCGTGTGCCCTACGAGCAGTACTTC
CASSRVPYEQYF
>TRBD2|TRBJ2-3|TRBV12-3/TRBV12-4|NA
TGTGCGGTGGGAGGGCCGGCAGATACGCAGTATTTT
CAVGGPADTQYF
>NA|TRBJ2-5|TRBV5-1|once
TGCGCCAGCAGCTTCGGCAGCCGTTTCCAAGAGACCCAGTACTTC
CASSFGSRFQETQYF
>NA|TRBJ2-6|TRBV10-3|NA
TGTGCCATCAGTGAGTGGGTAGCCGGCTCCAGCTCTGGGGCCAACGTCCTGACTTTC
CAISEWVAGSSSGANVLTF
>TRBD1|TRBJ1-1|TRBV3-1|few
TGTGCCAGCAGCCTACGACAGGGGCCTCAGAACACTGAAGCTTTCTTT
CASSLRQGPQNTEAFF
>NA|TRBJ2-2|TRBV9|NA
TGTGCCAGCAGCGTAACGGCAGGCTCGAACACCGGGGAGCTGTTTTTT
CASSVTAGSNTGELFF
>NA|TRBJ2-2|TRBV29-1|NA
TGCAGCGTTGAAGATATCGGGGAGCTGTTTTTT
CSVEDIGELFF
>NA|TRBJ2-7|TRBV2|NA
TGTGCCAGCAGTGGCGGGACGGCTAACTACGAGCAGTACTTC
CASSGGTANYEQYF
>NA|TRBJ2-3|TRBV12-3/TRBV12-4|NA
TGTACCAGCAGTTTTGTCCGCCCGGATACGCAGTATTTT
CTSSFVRPDTQYF
>NA|TRBJ1-4|TRBV6-1|NA
TGTGCCAGCAGTGAAGTTGGAGGGAGGAGTGAAAAACTGTTTTTT
CASSEVGGRSEKLFF
>NA|TRBJ1-2|TRBV10-3|NA
TGTGCCATCAATGGAGAAATAGCTAACTATGGCTACACCTTC
CAINGEIANYGYTF
>NA|TRBJ1-1|TRBV15|NA
TGTGCCACCAGCTGCTGCGTGGGGAATAGAGTATACTCTGAAGCTTTCTTT
CATSCCVGNRVYSEAFF
>NA|TRBJ2-1|TRBV7-9|NA
TGTGCCAGCAGCTTAACAAGGGGGGAGTCTGGTGAGCAGTTCTTC
CASSLTRGESGEQFF
>NA|TRBJ2-6|TRBV12-3/TRBV12-4|few
TGTGCCAGCAGTTTAGGGGCGACCTCTGGGGCCAACGTCCTGACTTTC
CASSLGATSGANVLTF